Listed here are 27 T cell receptor beta chains from one sample, sequenced in a study of cytomegalovirus exposure and HLA in healthy donors. The PCR ran on 60 Vbeta and 13 Jbeta primers. Here immunoSEQ multiplex PCR was the method, and the copy in TCRdb shows in-frame clones only, minus some. This sample yields some 150,000 clones, of which around 85% are seen a single time; over 0.8% belongs to the top ten. The sequenced material came from PBMCs. These receptors originate from a woman in her 30s in good health and CMV-seronegative.

The J gene is TRBJ2-1, the V gene TRBV5-1, with D tentatively TRBD2 (6 bases). The CDR3 length is 15 residues. The germline V gene has CDR1 SGHRS and CDR2 YFSETQ. Trimming left V 3 bases short and J 6 bases short, with 16 bases between. This CDR3 reads CASSSERAFVNEQFF. The CDR3 region has the DNA TGCGCCAGCAGCTCCGAGCGGGCATTTGTCAATGAGCAGTTCTTC. The full variable domain, completed using reference TRBV5-1 and TRBJ2-1, is KAGVTQTPRYLIKTRGQQVTLSCSPISGHRSVSWYQQTPGQGLQFLFEYFSETQRNKGNFPGRFSGRQFSNSRSEMNVSTLELGDSALYLCASSSERAFVNEQFFGPGTRLTVL.

With regard to this clone: An end of the junction does not agree with germline; a read error may underlie this. The chain joins TRBV29-1 to TRBJ2-7; D may be TRBD1 (5 bases). Germline V gives CDR1 SQVTM, CDR2 ANQGSEA. The CDR3 sequence is 13 residues long. The CDR3 here is CSVGWGRAYERYF. CDR3 coding DNA: TGCAGCGTTGGGTGGGGCAGGGCGTACGAGCGGTACTTC.

V usage is TRBV11-2 and J usage is TRBJ1-3; D unresolved. Per the germline V gene, CDR1 is SGHAT and CDR2 is FQNNGV. Deletions cut 2 bases from V and 4 bases from J, with 12 bases between. The CDR3 is 15 amino acids. CDR3: CASSLNYRVGNTIYF. The CDR3 DNA sequence: TGTGCCAGCAGCTTAAATTACCGGGTGGGAAACACCATATATTTT.

This chain connects TRBV11-2 to TRBJ1-6; D call uncertain. The germline V gene has CDR1 SGHAT and CDR2 FQNNGV. The length of the CDR3 is 15 residues. Between the trimmed V and J ends, which lost 0 bases and 6 bases, there was a span of 9 bases. The CDR3 sequence is CASSLDIATNSPLHF. Written as DNA, the CDR3 is TGTGCCAGCAGCTTAGATATAGCTACTAATTCACCCCTCCACTTT.

This clone came up once. The chain carries TRBV28 and TRBJ1-4, with D maybe TRBD1 (6 bases). Germline V gene data show CDR1 as MDHEN and CDR2 as SYDVKM. The CDR3 is 15 residues long. Trimming removed 6 bases from V and 0 bases from J, with 11 bases in between. CDR3 residues: CASRIRTATNEKLFF. CDR3 nucleotide sequence: TGTGCCAGCAGGATCCGGACAGCAACTAATGAAAAACTGTTTTTT.

This chain connects TRBV5-1 to TRBJ1-2; 12 bases are a match to TRBD1. The germline V gene encodes CDR1 SGHRS and CDR2 YFSETQ. The CDR3 totals 16 residues. V trimming: 0 bases; J trimming: 7 bases; junction bases outside the gene matches: 7. This chain's CDR3 is CASSLAGTGGFRGYTF. The CDR3 DNA is TGCGCCAGCAGCTTGGCTGGGACAGGGGGCTTCCGTGGCTACACCTTC. The variable domain in full, with the rest retrieved from reference TRBV5-1 and TRBJ1-2, is KAGVTQTPRYLIKTRGQQVTLSCSPISGHRSVSWYQQTPGQGLQFLFEYFSETQRNKGNFPGRFSGRQFSNSRSEMNVSTLELGDSALYLCASSLAGTGGFRGYTFGSGTRLTVV.

V is TRBV28 and J is TRBJ2-7; the match to TRBD1 covers 9 bases. Germline assignment: CDR1 MDHEN and CDR2 SYDVKM. The junction had 10 bases not matched to a gene; V was cut back by 7 bases and J by 0 bases. The CDR3 contains 16 residues. The DNA for the CDR3 is TGTGCCAGCACCCCCCTGGCACAGGGGGCCTCCTACGAGCAGTACTTC. Its translation is CASTPLAQGASYEQYF.

The chain links TRBV19 to TRBJ1-2; no firm D call. This CDR3 is 14 amino acids long. Germline CDR1 reads LNHDA; CDR2 reads SQIVND (reference sequence). V was shortened by 1 base and J by 2 bases, with 8 bases between the two germline ends. The CDR3 sequence is CASSIGPGNYGYTF. CDR3 DNA: TGTGCCAGTAGTATAGGTCCGGGGAACTATGGCTACACCTTC.

The J gene is TRBJ1-1, the V gene TRBV15, with D perhaps matching TRBD1 (6 bases). The V gene's germline CDR1 is LNHNV and CDR2 YYDKDF (reference sequence). This CDR3 is built from 17 residues. Trimming stripped 4 bases from V and 2 bases from J, with 20 bases between. In nucleotides, the CDR3 is TGTGCCACCAGCAACCCCCTTCGACAGGACCTTAACACTGAAGCTTTCTTT. Protein sequence: CATSNPLRQDLNTEAFF.

Only one count was recorded for this clone. The chain is built from TRBV7-9 and TRBJ1-2, with D possibly being TRBD1 (5 bases). V was pared by 5 bases and J by 7 bases, with 14 bases between. Germline CDR1 and CDR2: SEHNR and FQNEAQ (reference sequence). The CDR3 is 13 amino acids. The CDR3 spells CASSLSGQGGYTF. The DNA for the CDR3 is TGTGCCAGCAGCCTATCGGGTCAGGGTGGCTACACCTTC.

The chain recombines TRBV27 with TRBJ2-4; 8 bases match TRBD2. In germline, CDR1 is MNHEY, CDR2 SMNVEV (reference sequence). The J segment lost 14 bases and the V segment lost 5 bases, leaving 11 bases of the junction unmatched. This CDR3 comprises 13 residues. In nucleotides, the CDR3 is TGTGCCAGCAGTCCCTACTCGCGGGGGGCGAAGTACTTC. Protein product: CASSPYSRGAKYF.

This clone was seen only once. The chain recombines TRBV5-1 with TRBJ2-1; 10 bases match TRBD1. After removal of 0 bases from V and 5 bases from J, the junction contained 5 bases not matched to a gene. The CDR3 is 16 residues long. Germline CDR1 reads SGHRS; CDR2 reads YFSETQ. Here the CDR3 DNA reads TGCGCCAGCAGCTTGGGGGACAGGGGTCCAAACAATGAGCAGTTCTTC. It codes for CASSLGDRGPNNEQFF. The full variable domain, completed using reference TRBV5-1 and TRBJ2-1, is KAGVTQTPRYLIKTRGQQVTLSCSPISGHRSVSWYQQTPGQGLQFLFEYFSETQRNKGNFPGRFSGRQFSNSRSEMNVSTLELGDSALYLCASSLGDRGPNNEQFFGPGTRLTVL.

This clone was seen only once. The rearrangement links TRBV19 to TRBJ2-2; TRBD2 matches at 9 bases. V was clipped by 6 bases and J by 7 bases; unmatched bases: 3. This CDR3 is 13 amino acids long. From germline, CDR1 is LNHDA and CDR2 SQIVND (reference sequence). The CDR3 reads CASRKLAGGELFF. Written as DNA, the CDR3 is TGTGCCAGTAGGAAACTAGCGGGCGGGGAGCTGTTTTTT.

The V and J genes are TRBV4-3 and TRBJ2-3; tentatively, D is TRBD1 (6 bases). The V end was cut by 0 bases, the J end by 1 base, with 11 bases between. The CDR3 is 16 residues long. In germline, CDR1 is LGHNA, CDR2 YSLEER. Here the CDR3 reads CASSQELQGGTDTQYF. The DNA for the CDR3 is TGCGCCAGCAGCCAAGAATTACAGGGCGGCACAGATACGCAGTATTTT.

This sequence joins TRBV10-3 and TRBJ1-2; 8 nucleotides agree with TRBD1. Trimming cost V 7 bases and J 3 bases; bases outside gene matches: 4. Germline CDR1 is ENHRY and CDR2 is SYGVKD. The CDR3 covers 13 residues. The CDR3 protein is CAITDRGDYGYTF. CDR3 sequence (DNA): TGTGCCATCACAGACAGGGGAGACTATGGCTACACCTTC.

The rearrangement uses TRBV11-2 and TRBJ2-7; possibly TRBD1 for D (6 bases). The V gene's germline CDR1 is SGHAT and CDR2 FQNNGV. CDR3 size: 15 residues. V gave up 1 base and J gave up 6 bases, with 16 bases separating them. This CDR3 reads CASSLGAQGSGEQYF. In DNA form, the CDR3 reads TGTGCCAGCAGCTTAGGGGCACAGGGTTCGGGCGAGCAGTACTTC.

The chain has TRBV27 and TRBJ2-3, with unresolved D. Trimming removed 5 bases at V and 5 bases at J, with 8 bases between. Germline CDR1 is MNHEY and CDR2 is SMNVEV (reference sequence). The length of the CDR3 is 12 residues. CDR3 sequence reads: CASSPLGDTQYF. The CDR3 nucleotides are TGTGCCAGCAGTCCCCTAGGAGATACGCAGTATTTT.

The chain is built from TRBV5-4 and TRBJ2-7; TRBD2 matches at 12 bases. The CDR3 length is 15 residues. Losses at the gene ends were 3 bases for V and 4 bases for J; bases not matched to a gene: 5. The germline CDR1 and CDR2 sequences are SGHNT and YYREEE (reference sequence). The CDR3 DNA follows: TGTGCCAGCAGCTCCCGGACTAGCGGGAATTACGAGCAGTACTTC. Its translation is CASSSRTSGNYEQYF.

The rearrangement links TRBV6-5 to TRBJ2-2; TRBD2 might be the D (5 bases). V shed 2 bases and J shed 3 bases, with 13 bases lying between them. Per germline, CDR1 MNHEY and CDR2 SVGAGI. This CDR3 is built from 16 residues. CDR3 sequence: CASSYAQRSDTGELFF. For the CDR3, the DNA is TGTGCCAGCAGTTACGCGCAGCGGTCGGACACCGGGGAGCTGTTTTTT.

The rearrangement links TRBV28 to TRBJ2-1; 8 positions agree with TRBD2. The CDR3 contains 16 residues. Germline lookup yields CDR1 MDHEN and CDR2 SYDVKM. With 5 bases clipped from V and 3 bases from J, the junction kept 9 bases outside the gene matches. The CDR3 region is CASSPLTLADYNEQFF. In DNA, the CDR3 is TGTGCCAGCAGTCCCCTGACACTAGCGGACTACAATGAGCAGTTCTTC.

This clone was observed a few times. This chain joins TRBV6-5 and TRBJ1-1; 7 positions agree with TRBD1. The CDR3 runs 13 residues. The J segment lost 7 bases and the V segment lost 2 bases, leaving 4 bases of the junction unmatched. From germline, CDR1 is MNHEY and CDR2 SVGAGI. Written as DNA, the CDR3 is TGTGCCAGCAGTTACGGGACAGCTAATGAAGCTTTCTTT. Protein product: CASSYGTANEAFF.

DNA for the CDR3: TGTGCCAGCAGCTATGCCCTCCCGGGACTTGGGTATGGCTACACCTTC. Amino acids: CASSYALPGLGYGYTF. The chain recombines TRBV7-6 with TRBJ1-2; perhaps TRBD1 as D (5 bases). The V gene's germline CDR1 is SGHVS and CDR2 FNYEAQ. This CDR3 has 16 residues. Trimming left V 4 bases short and J 5 bases short, with 20 bases between.

The rearrangement links TRBV7-9 to TRBJ1-1, with 10 bases that match TRBD1. Germline V gene sequence: CDR1 SEHNR, CDR2 FQNEAQ (reference sequence). The ends lost 3 bases at V and 4 bases at J; junction bases unmatched: 5. CDR3 length equals 15 residues. This CDR3 reads CASSFGTGVGTEAFF. CDR3 in DNA: TGTGCCAGCAGCTTCGGGACAGGGGTAGGCACTGAAGCTTTCTTT.

This clone has ten or more counts. This chain joins TRBV10-3 and TRBJ2-7; possible D gene TRBD1, 6 bases. Germline V gene sequence: CDR1 ENHRY, CDR2 SYGVKD. The length of the CDR3 is 13 residues. V shed 10 bases and J shed 0 bases, with 13 bases lying between them. In nucleotides, the CDR3 is TGTGCCACCCTAGGGGGAAGCTCCTACGAGCAGTACTTC. It translates to CATLGGSSYEQYF.

The V and J genes are TRBV5-1 and TRBJ2-7, with D possibly being TRBD1 (6 bases). CDR1 and CDR2 from the germline V gene are SGHRS and YFSETQ. The CDR3 is 16 residues long. The V gene lost 3 bases and the J gene lost 3 bases, with 19 bases spanning the gap. In DNA form, the CDR3 reads TGCGCCAGCAGCTCTGTAAACAGGGAACTGATCTACGAGCAGTACTTC. Amino acids: CASSSVNRELIYEQYF. The entire variable domain, with the rest obtained from reference TRBV5-1 and TRBJ2-7, is as follows: KAGVTQTPRYLIKTRGQQVTLSCSPISGHRSVSWYQQTPGQGLQFLFEYFSETQRNKGNFPGRFSGRQFSNSRSEMNVSTLELGDSALYLCASSSVNRELIYEQYFGPGTRLTVT.

This clone was seen just once. V is TRBV19 and J is TRBJ2-3, with a possible D match to TRBD1 (6 bases). Germline values: CDR1 LNHDA, CDR2 SQIVND (reference sequence). The CDR3 is 15 amino acids. Trimming removed 7 bases at V and 0 bases at J, with 14 bases between. CDR3: CASTLQGASTDTQYF. The CDR3 DNA is TGTGCCAGTACGTTACAGGGTGCTAGCACAGATACGCAGTATTTT. Full variable domain (rest looked up from reference TRBV19 and TRBJ2-3): DGGITQSPKYLFRKEGQNVTLSCEQNLNHDAMYWYRQDPGQGLRLIYYSQIVNDFQKGDIAEGYSVSREKKESFPLTVTSAQKNPTAFYLCASTLQGASTDTQYFGPGTRLTVL.

This clone has a single count. The CDR3 sequence is CASSPDSPDTQYF. The CDR3 DNA follows: TGCGCCAGCAGTCCCGACTCGCCGGATACGCAGTATTTT. The rearrangement joins TRBV5-1 to TRBJ2-3; D call uncertain. With 5 bases removed from V and 6 bases from J, the gap between germline ends came to 13 bases. CDR1 is SGHRS and CDR2 is YFSETQ in the germline V gene. CDR3 length: 13 amino acids.